The 7 T cell receptor beta chains below come from one sample, sequenced in a study of blood T cell repertoires in COVID-19. Measured with immunoSEQ multiplex PCR; TCRdb has only the in-frame clones, and not every one. The sample consists of approximately 83,000 clones, roughly 90% of them appearing once. Sequences were obtained from peripheral blood. All receptors come from a man aged 70-80 years with acute or convalescent COVID-19.

V and J are TRBV19 and TRBJ2-7; possibly TRBD1 for D (5 bases). CDR3 length: 13 residues. Germline V gene sequence: CDR1 LNHDA, CDR2 SQIVND (reference sequence). V was trimmed by 4 bases and J by 6 bases, leaving 13 bases between them. CDR3 region: CASSTPGWGEQYF. The DNA of the CDR3 is TGTGCCAGTAGTACCCCAGGGTGGGGCGAGCAGTACTTC. Drawing the rest from reference TRBV19 and TRBJ2-7, the complete variable domain is DGGITQSPKYLFRKEGQNVTLSCEQNLNHDAMYWYRQDPGQGLRLIYYSQIVNDFQKGDIAEGYSVSREKKESFPLTVTSAQKNPTAFYLCASSTPGWGEQYFGPGTRLTVT.

The table lists this clone with a few counts. The rearrangement links TRBV27 to TRBJ1-1, with 8 nucleotides matching TRBD1. J lost 5 bases, V lost 5 bases, and 7 bases had no gene match. Germline CDR1 MNHEY, CDR2 SMNVEV (reference sequence). The CDR3 has 14 residues. The chain's CDR3 is CASSKNRGRTEAFF. CDR3 nucleotide sequence: TGTGCCAGCAGTAAAAACAGGGGGAGAACTGAAGCTTTCTTT.

V is TRBV7-9 and J is TRBJ2-1; 8 bases fit TRBD2. The germline V gene has CDR1 SEHNR and CDR2 FQNEAQ (reference sequence). The CDR3 runs to 15 residues. V trimming: 2 bases; J trimming: 0 bases; junction bases outside the gene matches: 0. DNA for the CDR3: TGTGCCAGCAGCTTAAGCGGGAGCTCCTACAATGAGCAGTTCTTC. This codes for CASSLSGSSYNEQFF.

This sequence joins TRBV10-1 and TRBJ2-2, with 10 bases that match TRBD2. This CDR3 spans 19 amino acids. V lost 0 bases to trimming and J lost 3 bases; unmatched junction nucleotides: 10. Germline values: CDR1 WNHNN, CDR2 SYGVQD (reference sequence). The CDR3 DNA follows: TGCGCCAGCAGTGAGTCGCGGTCTAGCGGGAGAGGGGACACCGGGGAGCTGTTTTTT. Protein product: CASSESRSSGRGDTGELFF.

The sample holds one count of this clone. The chain couples TRBV7-2 to TRBJ1-6; TRBD1 aligns across 9 bases. Trimming at V came to 4 bases and at J to 7 bases, leaving 2 bases not matched to a gene. Germline CDR1 reads SGHTA; CDR2 reads FQGNSA. This CDR3 is built from 14 residues. Written as DNA, the CDR3 is TGTGCCAGCAGCTGGGGGACAGGGAATTCACCCCTCCACTTT. It is translated as CASSWGTGNSPLHF.

This rearrangement joins TRBV9 to TRBJ2-1; 10 bases are a match to TRBD2. Germline V gene data show CDR1 as SGDLS and CDR2 as YYNGEE. This CDR3 region has 15 residues. V lost 4 bases to trimming and J lost 8 bases; unmatched junction nucleotides: 9. For the CDR3, the DNA is TGTGCCAGCAGCCACGGGGGACTAGCGCAGGATGAGCAGTTCTTC. Amino acids: CASSHGGLAQDEQFF.

This clone showed up just a few times. The J gene is TRBJ2-7, the V gene TRBV19, with a weak D call TRBD2 (5 bases). This CDR3 region has 12 residues. Trimming took 8 bases from V and 3 from J, leaving 11 bases between them. From germline, CDR1 is LNHDA and CDR2 SQIVND (reference sequence). The DNA of the CDR3 is TGTGCCAGTGGAGACGGGAACTACGAGCAGTACTTC. It translates to CASGDGNYEQYF.